These T cell receptor beta chains were read from a single sample in a study of shared clonotypes between healthy human individuals. Some clones are missing from TCRdb's copy, which holds only in-frame ones; the method was immunoSEQ multiplex PCR. The profile covers more than 2 million clones, with roughly 94% appearing a single time and under 0.15% taken by the ten largest. Sequencing was performed on naive CD4+ T cells sorted from blood. The receptors originated from a man aged 18 to 29 in good health. Both conserved end residues are part of each CDR3.

J: TRBJ2-3
V: TRBV5-4
CDR3: CASSLGLQDPDTQYF

J: TRBJ2-7
V: TRBV11-2
CDR3: CASSLGQFYEQYF

J: TRBJ2-2
V: TRBV7-9
CDR3: CASTLDLNTGELFF

J: TRBJ1-2
V: TRBV5-1
CDR3: CASSLGQDNYGYTF

J: TRBJ1-3
V: TRBV9
CDR3: CASSASQGSPGNTIYF

J: TRBJ1-4
V: TRBV10-3
CDR3: CAISGGSKGEKLFF

J: TRBJ2-2
V: TRBV6-4
CDR3: CASSERLADNTGELFF

J: TRBJ2-2
V: TRBV6-5
CDR3: CASRRGGRDTGELFF

J: TRBJ2-1
V: TRBV9
CDR3: CASNYGEFGNEQFF

J: TRBJ2-7
V: TRBV29-1
CDR3: CSVRLSYEQYF

J: TRBJ1-3
V: TRBV5-6
CDR3: CASSDATGSGLGNTIYF

J: TRBJ2-4
V: TRBV11-2
CDR3: CASSPWGGRQNIQYF

J: TRBJ1-5
V: TRBV15
CDR3: CATSRDVLLDLEPPQPQHF

J: TRBJ2-4
V: TRBV5-1
CDR3: CASSLETSVNIQYF

J: TRBJ1-1
V: TRBV5-1
CDR3: CASSFIQGEGEAFF

J: TRBJ1-6
V: TRBV5-4
CDR3: CASSQGQSYNSPLHF

J: TRBJ2-1
V: TRBV10-3
CDR3: CAISERTGEYNEQFF

J: TRBJ1-1
V: TRBV6-6
CDR3: CASSPHGPGTEAFF

J: TRBJ2-2
V: TRBV28
CDR3: CASRPVQGIDARTGELFF

J: TRBJ1-2
V: TRBV7-2
CDR3: CASSLQGVNGYTF

J: TRBJ1-2
V: TRBV30
CDR3: CAWSGQFGYGYTF

J: TRBJ1-4
V: TRBV29-1
CDR3: CSVGINRDEKLFF

J: TRBJ1-2
V: TRBV7-2
CDR3: CASSPGGQPNYGYTF

J: TRBJ2-7
V: TRBV21-1
CDR3: CARMEGAYEQYF

J: TRBJ2-1
V: TRBV5-1
CDR3: CASSSLGGESSYNEQFF

J: TRBJ2-2
V: TRBV10-3
CDR3: CAINMEGSTGELFF

J: TRBJ2-7
V: TRBV7-2
CDR3: CASRGMGPLYF

J: TRBJ2-5
V: TRBV2
CDR3: CASRGTSGAQYF

J: TRBJ1-6
V: TRBV7-9
CDR3: CASSFIGPQNSPLHF

J: TRBJ2-7
V: TRBV7-2
CDR3: CASSLSRDNEQYF

J: TRBJ1-5
V: TRBV6-6
CDR3: CASSFSAGQTNQPQHF

J: TRBJ2-5
V: TRBV6-5
CDR3: CASSQAEETQYF

J: TRBJ2-1
V: TRBV5-1
CDR3: CASSLVNDEQFF

J: TRBJ2-7
V: TRBV27
CDR3: CASFGTIPDRALPYEQYF